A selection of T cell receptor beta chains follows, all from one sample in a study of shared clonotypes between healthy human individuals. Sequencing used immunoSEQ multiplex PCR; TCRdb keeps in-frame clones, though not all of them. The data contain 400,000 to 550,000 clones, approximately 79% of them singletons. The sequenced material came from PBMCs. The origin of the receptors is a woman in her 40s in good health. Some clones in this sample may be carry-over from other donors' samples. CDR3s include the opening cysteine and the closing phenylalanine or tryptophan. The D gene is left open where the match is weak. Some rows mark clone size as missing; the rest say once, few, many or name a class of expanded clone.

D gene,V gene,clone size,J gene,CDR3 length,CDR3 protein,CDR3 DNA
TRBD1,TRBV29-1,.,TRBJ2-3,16,CSVFLVRDRATDTQYF,TGCAGCGTTTTTCTAGTCCGGGACAGGGCCACAGATACGCAGTATTTT
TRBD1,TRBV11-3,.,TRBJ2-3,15,CASSFGQGSTDTQYF,TGTGCCAGCAGCTTCGGACAGGGTAGCACAGATACGCAGTATTTT
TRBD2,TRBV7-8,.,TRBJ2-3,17,CASSLIRGREGPDTQYF,TGTGCCAGCAGTTTGATCCGGGGGCGGGAGGGCCCAGATACGCAGTATTTT
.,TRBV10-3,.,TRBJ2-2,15,CAISESQGGTGELFF,TGTGCCATCAGTGAGTCGCAGGGGGGGACCGGGGAGCTGTTTTTT
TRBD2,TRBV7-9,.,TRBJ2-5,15,CASSSGLAGAETQYF,TGTGCCAGCAGCTCGGGACTAGCGGGAGCGGAGACCCAGTACTTC
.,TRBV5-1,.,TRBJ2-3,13,CASTEGVSDTQYF,TGCGCCAGCACGGAAGGGGTTTCAGATACGCAGTATTTT
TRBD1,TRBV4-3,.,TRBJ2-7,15,CASSQGQGNSYEQYF,TGCGCCAGCAGCCAAGGACAGGGTAACTCATACGAGCAGTACTTC
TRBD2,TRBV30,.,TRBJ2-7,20,CAWVSPRTSFEISSYGEQYF,TGTGCCTGGGTTTCTCCGAGGACTAGCTTCGAGATCTCCTCTTATGGCGAGCAGTACTTC
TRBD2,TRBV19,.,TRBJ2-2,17,CASSPGRTSGSAGELFF,TGTGCCAGTAGTCCCGGGCGGACTAGCGGGAGCGCCGGGGAGCTGTTTTTT
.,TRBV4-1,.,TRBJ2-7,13,CASSQGGVYEQYF,TGCGCCAGCAGCCAAGGAGGAGTCTACGAGCAGTACTTC
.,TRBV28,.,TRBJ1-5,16,CASSLIGGFSNQPQHF,TGTGCCAGCAGTTTAATCGGGGGGTTTAGCAATCAGCCCCAGCATTTT
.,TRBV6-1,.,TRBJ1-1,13,CASKRGSQTEAFF,TGTGCCAGCAAGAGGGGGTCACAGACTGAAGCTTTCTTT
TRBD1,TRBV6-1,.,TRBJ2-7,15,CASSVRTGGDYEQYF,TGTGCCAGCAGTGTTAGGACAGGGGGGGACTACGAGCAGTACTTC
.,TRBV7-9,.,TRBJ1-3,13,CASSLGSGNTIYF,TGTGCCAGCAGCTTAGGTTCTGGAAACACCATATATTTT
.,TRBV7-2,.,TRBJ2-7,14,CASSFGGVRHEQYF,TGTGCCAGCAGCTTCGGCGGGGTACGCCACGAGCAGTACTTC
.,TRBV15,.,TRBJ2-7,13,CATSRDGVHEQYF,TGTGCCACCAGCAGAGATGGGGTTCACGAGCAGTACTTC
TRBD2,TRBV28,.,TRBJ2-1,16,CASSDSGLAGHNEQFF,TGTGCCAGCAGCGACTCTGGACTAGCGGGGCACAATGAGCAGTTCTTC
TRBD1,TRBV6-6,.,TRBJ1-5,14,CASSSGQGGQPQHF,TGTGCCAGCAGTTCAGGACAGGGAGGTCAGCCCCAGCATTTT
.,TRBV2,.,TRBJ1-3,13,CASSEEQGNTIYF,TGTGCCAGCTCCGAAGAACAGGGAAACACCATATATTTT
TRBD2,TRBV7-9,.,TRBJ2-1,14,CASSPGLADEEQFF,TGTGCCAGCAGCCCGGGACTAGCGGACGAGGAGCAGTTCTTC
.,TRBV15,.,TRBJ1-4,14,CATSRGQGSEKLFF,TGTGCCACCAGCAGAGGCCAGGGGAGTGAAAAACTGTTTTTT
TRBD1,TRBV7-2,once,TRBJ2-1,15,CASTDRDARYNEQFF,TGTGCCAGCACCGACAGGGACGCGCGCTACAATGAGCAGTTCTTC
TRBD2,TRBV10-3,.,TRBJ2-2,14,CAASSGSFTGELFF,TGTGCCGCCAGTAGCGGGAGCTTCACCGGTGAGCTGTTTTTT
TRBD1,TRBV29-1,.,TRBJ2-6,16,CSAQTGGFTGANVLTF,TGCAGCGCTCAGACAGGGGGTTTTACTGGGGCCAACGTCCTGACTTTC
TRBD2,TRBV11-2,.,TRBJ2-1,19,CASSLDGSREGRPYNEQFF,TGTGCCAGCAGCTTAGATGGCTCGCGGGAGGGCCGACCCTACAATGAGCAGTTCTTC
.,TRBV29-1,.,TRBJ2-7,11,CSVGLDSRSYF,TGCAGCGTTGGTCTCGACAGTCGGTCGTACTTC
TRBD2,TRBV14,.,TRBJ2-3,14,CASSLAGSTDTQYF,TGTGCCAGCAGCCTAGCGGGTAGCACAGATACGCAGTATTTT
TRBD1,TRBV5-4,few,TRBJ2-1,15,CASSEDRGPYNEQFF,TGTGCCAGCAGCGAGGATAGGGGGCCCTACAATGAGCAGTTCTTC
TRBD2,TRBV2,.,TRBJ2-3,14,CASSVGGVGDTQYF,TGTGCCAGCAGTGTTGGGGGGGTTGGAGATACGCAGTATTTT
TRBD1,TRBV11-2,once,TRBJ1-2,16,CASSWDGQGTNYGYTF,TGTGCCAGCAGCTGGGATGGACAGGGGACAAACTATGGCTACACCTTC
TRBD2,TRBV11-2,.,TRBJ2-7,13,CASSPRLATEQYF,TGTGCCAGCAGCCCTCGACTAGCTACCGAGCAGTACTTC
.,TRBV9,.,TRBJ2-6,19,CASSVGMSRRTSGANVLTF,TGTGCCAGCAGCGTAGGAATGAGCAGGAGAACCTCTGGGGCCAACGTCCTGACTTTC
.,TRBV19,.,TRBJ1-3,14,CASSELRGGNTIYF,TGTGCCAGTAGTGAACTCAGAGGCGGAAACACCATATATTTT
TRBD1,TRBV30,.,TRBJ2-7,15,CAWKTADRDSLEQYF,TGTGCCTGGAAGACCGCGGACAGGGATTCTCTCGAGCAGTACTTC
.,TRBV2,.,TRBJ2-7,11,CASTYGAEQYF,TGTGCCAGCACCTACGGGGCCGAGCAGTACTTC
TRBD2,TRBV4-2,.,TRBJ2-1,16,CASSRAVGLAGNEQFF,TGTGCCAGCAGCCGCGCTGTGGGACTAGCGGGAAATGAGCAGTTCTTC
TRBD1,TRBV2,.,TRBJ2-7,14,CASRDRGTSYEQYF,TGTGCCAGCCGCGACAGGGGGACCTCCTACGAGCAGTACTTC
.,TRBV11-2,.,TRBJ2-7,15,CASSLSASQIYEQYF,TGTGCCAGCAGCTTAAGTGCTAGCCAGATCTACGAGCAGTACTTC
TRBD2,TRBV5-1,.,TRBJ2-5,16,CASSFGPTAGVETQYF,TGCGCCAGCAGCTTTGGCCCGACAGCGGGAGTAGAGACCCAGTACTTC
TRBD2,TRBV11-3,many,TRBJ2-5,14,CASSPTGGQETQYF,TGTGCCAGCAGCCCCACGGGGGGGCAAGAGACCCAGTACTTC
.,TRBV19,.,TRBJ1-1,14,CASSTQFWGTEAFF,TGTGCCAGTAGTACCCAGTTTTGGGGCACTGAAGCTTTCTTT
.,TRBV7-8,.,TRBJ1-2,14,CASSERGSGYGYTF,TGTGCCAGCAGCGAGCGGGGGTCGGGCTATGGCTACACCTTC
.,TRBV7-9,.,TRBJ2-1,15,CASNADGPPHNEQFF,TGTGCCAGCAACGCAGACGGACCCCCCCACAATGAGCAGTTCTTC